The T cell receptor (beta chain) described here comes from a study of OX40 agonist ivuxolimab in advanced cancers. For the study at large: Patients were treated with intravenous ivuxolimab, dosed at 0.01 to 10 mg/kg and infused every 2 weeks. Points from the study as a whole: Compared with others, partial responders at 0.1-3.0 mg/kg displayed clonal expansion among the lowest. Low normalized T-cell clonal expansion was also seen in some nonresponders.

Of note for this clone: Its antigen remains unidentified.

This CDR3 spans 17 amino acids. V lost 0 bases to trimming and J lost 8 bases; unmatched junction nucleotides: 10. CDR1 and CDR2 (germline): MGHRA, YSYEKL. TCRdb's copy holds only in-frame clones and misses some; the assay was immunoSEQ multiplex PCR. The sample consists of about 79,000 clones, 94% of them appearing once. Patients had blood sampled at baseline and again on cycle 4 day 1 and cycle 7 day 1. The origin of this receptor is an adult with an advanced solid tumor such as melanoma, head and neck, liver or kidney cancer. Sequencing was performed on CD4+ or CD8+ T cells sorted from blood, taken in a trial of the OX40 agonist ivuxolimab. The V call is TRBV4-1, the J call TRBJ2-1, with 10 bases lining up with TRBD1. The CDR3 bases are TGCGCCAGCAGCCAAGAGGGTAGGACAGGGGGAGGCGATGAGCAGTTCTTC. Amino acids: CASSQEGRTGGGDEQFF.